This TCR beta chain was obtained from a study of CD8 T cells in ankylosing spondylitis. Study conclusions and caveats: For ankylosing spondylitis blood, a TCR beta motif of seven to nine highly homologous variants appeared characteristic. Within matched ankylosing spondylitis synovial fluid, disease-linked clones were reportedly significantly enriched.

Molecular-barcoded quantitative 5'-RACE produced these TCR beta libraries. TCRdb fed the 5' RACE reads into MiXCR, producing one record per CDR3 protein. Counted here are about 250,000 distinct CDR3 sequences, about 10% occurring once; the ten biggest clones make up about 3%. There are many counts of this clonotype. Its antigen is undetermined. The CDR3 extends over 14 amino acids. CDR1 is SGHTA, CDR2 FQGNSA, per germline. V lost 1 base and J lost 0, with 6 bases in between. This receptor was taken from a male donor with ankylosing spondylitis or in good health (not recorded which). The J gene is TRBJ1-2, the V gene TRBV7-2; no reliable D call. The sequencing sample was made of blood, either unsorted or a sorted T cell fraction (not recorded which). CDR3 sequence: CASSLEVSNYGYTF. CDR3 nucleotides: TGTGCCAGCAGCTTAGAAGTTTCTAACTATGGCTACACCTTC.